A single sample gave rise to the 2 T cell receptor beta chains below, sequenced in a study of Ad26.COV2.S vaccination and SARS-CoV-2 variants. Measured with immunoSEQ multiplex PCR; TCRdb has only the in-frame clones, and not every one. The profile shows 380,000 or so clones, 88% of them singletons. Treatment reported: some 19 received Ad26.COV2.S at low or high dose, single or two shots; 5 received placebo; per-sample allocation not given. After the first vaccine or placebo injection, samples were drawn on day 63. The source was peripheral blood, collected in a trial of Ad26.COV2.S vaccine versus placebo. Source of these receptors: a person between 18 and 59 years old who received the Ad26.COV2.S COVID-19 vaccine or a placebo.

This clone was seen once. In DNA form, the CDR3 reads TGTGCCAGCAGCTTCGCAGGCGGTTTATATGGCTACACCTTC. Amino acid sequence: CASSFAGGLYGYTF. The chain employs TRBV7-2 and TRBJ1-2, with no clear D. Germline-derived CDR1 and CDR2 are SGHTA and FQGNSA. V lost 3 bases and J 5 bases, leaving 13 bases between the germline ends. The CDR3 covers 14 residues.

This chain connects TRBV29-1 to TRBJ1-3; D gene unclear. The V gene's germline CDR1 is SQVTM and CDR2 ANQGSEA. Trimming pared 3 bases from V and 4 bases from J, leaving 10 bases between. The CDR3 sequence is 13 residues long. CDR3 protein: CSVDLHGGNTIYF. The DNA of the CDR3 is TGCAGCGTTGACTTGCACGGAGGAAACACCATATATTTT.